This T cell receptor (beta chain) was identified during a study of blood T cell repertoires in COVID-19. This table comes from immunoSEQ multiplex PCR, and its TCRdb copy is limited to in-frame clones, with some not included. The sample records about 670,000 clones, 80% to 90% being singletons. Trimming took 6 bases from V and 6 from J; bases not matched to a gene: 6. The CDR3 is 13 amino acids. Germline V gene sequence: CDR1 MNHEY, CDR2 SVGAGI. The V and J genes are TRBV6-5 and TRBJ2-7, with TRBD1 matching 9 bases. Source material: peripheral blood. This clonotype originated in a woman under 30 with acute or convalescent COVID-19. CDR3 nucleotides: TGTGCCAGCAGAGAGGCGACAGGGGGCGAGCAGTACTTC. Translating it yields CASREATGGEQYF.